This entry lists 8 T cell receptor beta chains sequenced from one sample in a study of blood T cell repertoires in COVID-19 (dated by TCRdb to the early 2020s). Preparation of the library involved the immunoSEQ multiplex PCR assay. This is the immuneACCESS table as TCRdb keeps it, with only in-frame sequences that have V and J called. A part of the clones is gone; compared with another copy, unresolved V genes explain less than half, and the rest is unexplained. In this sample the table shows about 230,000 clones, around four fifths of which occur a single time. More than 25% of the sample goes to the ten largest clones. The sequenced sample consisted of peripheral blood. The receptors originated from a man aged 35 to 55 with acute or convalescent COVID-19.

V is TRBV7-3 and J is TRBJ2-1, with 10 bases identical to TRBD2. Germline CDR1 SGHTA, CDR2 FQGTGA. Trimming cost V 2 bases and J 8 bases; bases outside gene matches: 6. The CDR3 is made up of 15 amino acids. The CDR3 region has the DNA TGTGCCAGCAGCTTAGGTCTAGCGGGAGCTCATGAGCAGTTCTTC. Residues: CASSLGLAGAHEQFF.

The rearrangement links TRBV7-9 to TRBJ2-3, with a possible D match to TRBD2 (6 bases). This CDR3 has 15 residues. The germline V and J ends were trimmed by 8 bases and 0 bases, with 15 bases remaining between them. Germline CDR1 SEHNR, CDR2 FQNEAQ (reference sequence). CDR3 protein: CASGRPAFSTDTQYF. DNA of the CDR3: TGTGCCAGCGGGAGGCCAGCCTTTAGCACAGATACGCAGTATTTT.

The V and J genes are TRBV5-1 and TRBJ2-1; the match to TRBD2 covers 11 bases. Germline CDR1 is SGHRS and CDR2 is YFSETQ. CDR3 length: 16 amino acids. Unmatched junction bases numbered 4, after V lost 0 bases and J lost 5 bases. The CDR3 region is CASSLAGTSGHNEQFF. In DNA, the CDR3 is TGCGCCAGCAGCTTGGCCGGGACTAGCGGCCACAATGAGCAGTTCTTC.

This sequence joins TRBV5-1 and TRBJ2-2; D is undetermined. Germline CDR1 SGHRS, CDR2 YFSETQ. This CDR3 is built from 13 residues. Between the trimmed V and J ends, which lost 0 bases and 4 bases, there was a span of 4 bases. The CDR3 protein is CASSLVVTGELFF. Written as DNA, the CDR3 is TGCGCCAGCAGCTTGGTAGTCACCGGGGAGCTGTTTTTT.

J is TRBJ2-2 and V is TRBV3-1 (or the pseudogene TRBV3-2), with 11 bases lining up with TRBD2. This CDR3 has 15 amino acids. Germline V gene lookup returns CDR1 LGHDT and CDR2 YNNKEL (reference sequence). The J segment lost 6 bases and the V segment lost 4 bases, leaving 4 bases of the junction unmatched. CDR3 amino acids: CASSLAGGPAGELFF. The CDR3 bases are TGTGCCAGCAGCCTAGCGGGAGGGCCTGCCGGGGAGCTGTTTTTT.

The chain is built from TRBV2 and TRBJ2-7; 11 nucleotides line up with TRBD1. The germline V gene encodes CDR1 SNHLY and CDR2 FYNNEI. The CDR3 contains 14 residues. V was pared by 5 bases and J by 2 bases, with 2 bases of the junction left unmatched. The CDR3 sequence: CASSTGQGAYEQYF. CDR3 in DNA: TGTGCCAGCAGTACGGGACAGGGGGCCTACGAGCAGTACTTC.

This chain uses TRBV6-4 with TRBJ2-7; no definite D call. Trimming took 2 bases from V and 4 from J, leaving 15 bases between them. The CDR3 has 15 amino acids. In germline, CDR1 is MRHNA, CDR2 SNTAGT. CDR3 nucleotides: TGTGCCAGCAGTGACGAGAAAAGCCGCTTATACGAGCAGTACTTC. Protein sequence: CASSDEKSRLYEQYF.

The chain's CDR3 is CASSLRRGPTYEQYF. For the CDR3, the DNA is TGTGCCAGCAGCTTACGGAGGGGCCCAACCTACGAGCAGTACTTC. V is TRBV7-8 and J is TRBJ2-7, with a weak D call TRBD2 (6 bases). This CDR3 region has 15 residues. In germline, CDR1 is SGHVS, CDR2 FQNEAQ. Deletions cut 2 bases from V and 2 bases from J, with 13 bases between. Looking up the rest from reference TRBV7-8 and TRBJ2-7 gives the full variable domain: GAGVSQSPRYKVAKRGQDVALRCDPISGHVSLFWYQQALGQGPEFLTYFQNEAQLDKSGLPSDRFFAERPEGSVSTLKIQRTQQEDSAVYLCASSLRRGPTYEQYFGPGTRLTVT.